Below, 21 T cell receptor beta chains from the same sample are listed, as sequenced in a study of blood T cell repertoires in COVID-19. The assay was immunoSEQ multiplex PCR, and TCRdb's table has in-frame clones only and misses some. The data show about 430,000 clones, approximately 90% seen once. Sequencing used peripheral blood. The receptors were sampled from a young man with COVID-19, enrolled during active disease.

This sequence joins TRBV6-2 or TRBV6-3 and TRBJ2-5, with 12 bases matching TRBD2. The CDR3 runs to 18 residues. From germline, CDR1 is MNHEY and CDR2 SVGEGT. V lost 0 bases, J lost 3 bases, and 8 bases stayed unmatched. The CDR3, as DNA: TGTGCCAGCAGTTACTCCACTATTAGGACTAGCGGGGAAGAGACCCAGTACTTC. As protein: CASSYSTIRTSGEETQYF.

This clone was seen a handful of times. The chain has TRBV7-8 and TRBJ1-5, with 7 bases matching TRBD1. The germline V gene has CDR1 SGHVS and CDR2 FQNEAQ. CDR3 length: 14 amino acids. With 7 bases clipped from V and 2 bases from J, the junction kept 5 bases outside the gene matches. CDR3 amino acids: CASTLGTGNQPQHF. CDR3 in DNA: TGTGCCAGCACCCTAGGGACAGGCAATCAGCCCCAGCATTTT.

This clone was picked up a small number of times. V usage is TRBV24-1 and J usage is TRBJ2-2; TRBD1 matches 9 bases. Germline V CDR1 and CDR2: KGHDR, SFDVKD. The CDR3 has 16 residues. V lost 3 bases, J lost 7 bases, and 8 bases stayed unmatched. This chain's CDR3 is CATSDTGDRVGGELFF. DNA of the CDR3: TGTGCCACCAGTGATACTGGGGACAGGGTTGGCGGGGAGCTGTTTTTT.

This rearrangement joins TRBV13 to TRBJ1-2; D is unresolved. V was shortened by 6 bases and J by 3 bases, with 14 bases between the two germline ends. In germline, CDR1 is PRHDT, CDR2 FYEKMQ (reference sequence). The CDR3 is 14 residues long. The CDR3 region has the DNA TGTGCCAGCAGGGCTATCGGAGTGGACTATGGCTACACCTTC. This codes for CASRAIGVDYGYTF.

The rearrangement joins TRBV6-1 to TRBJ2-2; TRBD2 aligns across 9 bases. The V segment lost 4 bases and the J segment 1 base; nucleotides outside the gene matches: 4. This CDR3 is built from 16 residues. Germline CDR1 is MNHNS and CDR2 is SASEGT. The CDR3 loop is CASSVNSGGNTGELFF. CDR3 DNA sequence: TGTGCCAGCAGTGTAAATAGCGGGGGGAACACCGGGGAGCTGTTTTTT.

The chain carries TRBV19 and TRBJ2-2; possible D gene TRBD1, 6 bases. Germline CDR1 reads LNHDA; CDR2 reads SQIVND (reference sequence). This CDR3 has 15 residues. The V and J ends lost 4 bases and 4 bases respectively, with 13 bases between them. DNA of the CDR3: TGTGCCAGTAGTACCTTCGACAGGCCCACCGGGGAGCTGTTTTTT. This encodes CASSTFDRPTGELFF.

This chain uses TRBV5-8 with TRBJ2-5; possible D gene TRBD2, 5 bases. The CDR3 sequence is 15 residues long. Germline V lookup: CDR1 SGHTS, CDR2 YDEGEE. V dropped 0 bases and J dropped 5 bases, with 14 bases sitting between them. The CDR3: CASSLARTSQETQYF. As DNA, the CDR3 is TGTGCCAGCAGCTTGGCTCGGACTTCTCAGGAGACCCAGTACTTC.

The genes are TRBV4-1 and TRBJ2-7, with 7 bases aligning to TRBD1. The V gene's germline CDR1 is MGHRA and CDR2 YSYEKL. V lost 1 base and J lost 2; bases outside the gene matches: 5. The CDR3 consists of 15 residues. CDR3 DNA sequence: TGCGCCAGCAGCCAAGCTTCGGGACAGACCTACGAGCAGTACTTC. It translates to CASSQASGQTYEQYF.

The V and J genes are TRBV7-3 and TRBJ2-2, with D possibly matching TRBD2 (5 bases). The V gene lost 4 bases and the J gene lost 5 bases, with 11 bases spanning the gap. This CDR3 has 14 amino acids. The germline V gene encodes CDR1 SGHTA and CDR2 FQGTGA. The CDR3 nucleotides are TGTGCCAGCAGCTCCGCGAGCGGTACCGGGGAGCTGTTTTTT. It codes for CASSSASGTGELFF. The full variable domain, its missing parts supplied by reference TRBV7-3 and TRBJ2-2, is GAGVSQTPSNKVTEKGKYVELRCDPISGHTALYWYRQSLGQGPEFLIYFQGTGAADDSGLPNDRFFAVRPEGSVSTLKIQRTERGDSAVYLCASSSASGTGELFFGEGSRLTVL.

J is TRBJ2-3 and V is TRBV30, with D perhaps matching TRBD1 (6 bases). The length of the CDR3 is 16 residues. V was clipped by 0 bases and J by 3 bases, with 16 bases between them. The germline CDR1 and CDR2 sequences are GTSNPN and SVGIG (reference sequence). The CDR3 is CAWSVMGARATDTQYF. CDR3 bases: TGTGCCTGGAGTGTAATGGGGGCGCGAGCGACAGATACGCAGTATTTT. Full variable domain (rest looked up from reference TRBV30 and TRBJ2-3): SQTIHQWPATLVQPVGSPLSLECTVEGTSNPNLYWYRQAAGRGLQLLFYSVGIGQISSEVPQNLSASRPQDRQFILSSKKLLLSDSGFYLCAWSVMGARATDTQYFGPGTRLTVL.

The chain recombines TRBV2 with TRBJ1-1; 8 positions match TRBD1. Per germline, CDR1 SNHLY and CDR2 FYNNEI. J lost 6 bases, V lost 2 bases, and 2 bases had no gene match. This CDR3 region has 13 residues. The CDR3 region is CASSEQTGAEAFF. CDR3 bases: TGTGCCAGCAGTGAACAGACAGGGGCTGAAGCTTTCTTT.

Points on this clone: Additional DNA sequences in this sample encode the identical CDR3. The genes are TRBV5-1 and TRBJ2-2; 9 bases map to TRBD1. Looked up from germline, CDR1 is SGHRS and CDR2 is YFSETQ. CDR3 length equals 15 residues. V lost 4 bases to trimming and J lost 2 bases; unmatched junction nucleotides: 3. The CDR3, as DNA: TGCGCCAGCAGCCTGGGACAGGGCAACACCGGGGAGCTGTTTTTT. This translates into CASSLGQGNTGELFF.

The chain recombines TRBV19 with TRBJ1-2; D gene uncertain. The CDR3 covers 13 residues. From germline, CDR1 is LNHDA and CDR2 SQIVND (reference sequence). V was pared by 4 bases and J by 2 bases, with 8 bases between. The CDR3 nucleotides read TGTGCCAGTAGTAGGACGGGAAACTATGGCTACACCTTC. It codes for CASSRTGNYGYTF.

The chain combines TRBV6-1 with TRBJ1-1; no reliable D call. V was pared by 3 bases and J by 5 bases, with 13 bases between. In germline, CDR1 is MNHNS, CDR2 SASEGT. CDR3 length: 14 residues. In DNA form, the CDR3 reads TGTGCCAGCAGTGAGCGAGGGCCGGAGACTGAAGCTTTCTTT. It yields the protein CASSERGPETEAFF.

CDR3 in amino acids: CASSLMTPSSGNTIYF. DNA for the CDR3: TGTGCCAGCAGCTTAATGACGCCTAGCTCTGGAAACACCATATATTTT. The rearrangement joins TRBV7-2 to TRBJ1-3; D gene ambiguous. Looked up from germline, CDR1 is SGHTA and CDR2 is FQGNSA. Deletions cut 2 bases from V and 0 bases from J, with 11 bases between. The length of the CDR3 is 16 residues.

This sequence joins TRBV2 and TRBJ2-2, with 12 bases aligning to TRBD2. J was trimmed by 7 bases and V by 7 bases; bases with no gene match: 7. The CDR3 extends over 15 amino acids. Per the germline V gene, CDR1 is SNHLY and CDR2 is FYNNEI. The DNA for the CDR3 is TGTGCCAGCACCCCTAGCGGGGGGGTGGTCGGGGAGCTGTTTTTT. It yields the protein CASTPSGGVVGELFF. The variable domain in full, with the rest retrieved from reference TRBV2 and TRBJ2-2, is EPEVTQTPSHQVTQMGQEVILRCVPISNHLYFYWYRQILGQKVEFLVSFYNNEISEKSEIFDDQFSVERPDGSNFTLKIRSTKLEDSAMYFCASTPSGGVVGELFFGEGSRLTVL.

The V and J genes are TRBV5-1 and TRBJ2-7; D is possibly TRBD1 (6 bases). Trimming took off 0 bases at V and 9 bases at J, with 10 bases between the two ends. There are 12 residues in the CDR3. CDR1 is SGHRS, CDR2 YFSETQ, per germline. Written as DNA, the CDR3 is TGCGCCAGCAGCTTGGTGGGGGCGCGGCAGTACTTC. This sequence encodes CASSLVGARQYF. Filled out from reference TRBV5-1 and TRBJ2-7, the complete variable domain reads KAGVTQTPRYLIKTRGQQVTLSCSPISGHRSVSWYQQTPGQGLQFLFEYFSETQRNKGNFPGRFSGRQFSNSRSEMNVSTLELGDSALYLCASSLVGARQYFGPGTRLTVT.

J is TRBJ2-7 and V is TRBV5-1; 7 bases fit TRBD1. The V segment lost 5 bases and the J segment 1 base; nucleotides outside the gene matches: 9. The CDR3 has 15 amino acids. Per the germline V gene, CDR1 is SGHRS and CDR2 is YFSETQ. CDR3 coding DNA: TGCGCCAGCAGTCCGGGACAGATTAGTTCCTACGAGCAGTACTTC. As protein: CASSPGQISSYEQYF.

This sequence joins TRBV29-1 and TRBJ1-1; 9 bases align to TRBD1. The CDR3 runs to 15 residues. Looked up from germline, CDR1 is SQVTM and CDR2 is ANQGSEA. Unmatched junction bases numbered 9, after V lost 2 bases and J lost 5 bases. CDR3 coding DNA: TGCAGCGTTGAACTCCGGACAGGGGAAGGGACTGAAGCTTTCTTT. Translation gives CSVELRTGEGTEAFF.

The chain links TRBV3-1 (or the pseudogene TRBV3-2) to TRBJ1-2, with 8 positions matching TRBD1. The germline CDR1 and CDR2 sequences are LGHDT and YNNKEL (reference sequence). Losses at the gene ends were 4 bases for V and 4 bases for J; bases not matched to a gene: 5. The CDR3 sequence is 14 residues long. CDR3 in amino acids: CASSRQGASYGYTF. CDR3 in DNA: TGTGCCAGCAGCCGGCAGGGGGCCTCCTATGGCTACACCTTC.

The chain employs TRBV12-5 and TRBJ2-3; no firm D call. Germline CDR1 LGHNT, CDR2 FRNRAP. The CDR3 extends over 12 amino acids. V shed 6 bases and J shed 7 bases, with 11 bases lying between them. CDR3 DNA: TGTGCTAGTGGAACCCCACAAAATACGCAGTATTTT. Protein sequence: CASGTPQNTQYF.